This entry lists 2 T cell receptor beta chains sequenced from one sample in a study of T-cell memory formation after mild COVID-19. Via MiXCR, TCRdb re-called the 5' RACE reads, giving one row per CDR3 protein. The sample has about 350,000 distinct CDR3 sequences, 20% to 25% seen once; the top ten hold under 25%. The sequencing sample was made of PBMCs or a T cell subset sorted from them (not recorded which). The receptors stem from a man younger than 30 who had mild COVID-19 (a few samples of this study predate the infection). Cell type and time point are not known.

The rearrangement joins TRBV20-1 to TRBJ2-3, with 11 positions matching TRBD2. This CDR3 is 18 amino acids long. Trimming cost V 4 bases and J 2 bases; bases outside gene matches: 14. Germline V gives CDR1 DFQATT, CDR2 SNEGSKA (reference sequence). The CDR3 loop is CSAKRTHTSGGITDTQYF. CDR3 bases: TGCAGTGCTAAGCGAACACATACTAGCGGGGGTATCACAGATACGCAGTATTTT.

The J gene is TRBJ2-7, the V gene TRBV20-1; TRBD2 agrees at 7 bases. V dropped 3 bases and J dropped 1; count of bases not matched to a gene: 9. CDR3 length: 15 amino acids. CDR1 is DFQATT, CDR2 SNEGSKA, per germline (reference sequence). CDR3 protein: CSASETSRLSYEQYF. CDR3 nucleotide sequence: TGCAGTGCTAGTGAGACTAGCCGGCTTTCCTACGAGCAGTACTTC.